This T cell receptor (beta chain) came from a study of T cell responses to AZD1222 COVID-19 vaccine. Whole-study findings and limits: Only five to seven individuals given AZD1222 were seropositive at baseline. After the peak T cell response, and only then, were repertoires sampled.

As to this clone: The antigen is not known.

The method was immunoSEQ multiplex PCR; TCRdb's version includes in-frame clones alone and lacks a portion of them. The sample contains about 88,000 clones, about 89% of which appear only once. Per the germline V gene, CDR1 is MNHNY and CDR2 is SVGAGI (reference sequence). V lost 6 bases to trimming and J lost 0 bases; unmatched junction nucleotides: 7. There are 19 residues in the CDR3. The sample was peripheral blood, taken 28 days after the second AZD1222 dose. The receptor was isolated from an adult who received the AZD1222 COVID-19 vaccine. The chain employs TRBV6-6 and TRBJ2-6; 14 bases line up with TRBD2. CDR3 sequence reads: CASRRLAGGPSSGANVLTF. CDR3 DNA sequence: TGTGCCAGCAGACGACTAGCGGGGGGGCCCTCCTCTGGGGCCAACGTCCTGACTTTC.